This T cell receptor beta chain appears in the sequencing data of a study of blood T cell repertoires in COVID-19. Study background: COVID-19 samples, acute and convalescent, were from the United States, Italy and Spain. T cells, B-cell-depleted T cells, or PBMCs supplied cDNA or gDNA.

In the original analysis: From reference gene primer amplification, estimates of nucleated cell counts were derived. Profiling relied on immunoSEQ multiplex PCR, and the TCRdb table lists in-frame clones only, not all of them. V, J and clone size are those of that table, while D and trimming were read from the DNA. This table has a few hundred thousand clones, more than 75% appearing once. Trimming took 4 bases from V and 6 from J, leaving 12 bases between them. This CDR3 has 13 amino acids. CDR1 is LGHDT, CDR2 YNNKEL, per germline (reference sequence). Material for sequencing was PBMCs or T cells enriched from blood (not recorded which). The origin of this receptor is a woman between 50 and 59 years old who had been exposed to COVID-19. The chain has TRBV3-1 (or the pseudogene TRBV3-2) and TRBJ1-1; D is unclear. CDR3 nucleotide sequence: TGTGCCAGCAGCCGCGGTCCAAGCTCTGAAGCTTTCTTT. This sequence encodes CASSRGPSSEAFF.